One and the same sample provided the 25 T cell receptor beta chains below, sequenced in a study of OX40 agonist ivuxolimab in advanced cancers. Some clones are missing from TCRdb's copy, which holds only in-frame ones; the method was immunoSEQ multiplex PCR. The data contain about 97,000 clones, about 86% of them singletons. This sample comprised CD4+ or CD8+ T cells sorted from blood, obtained in a trial of the OX40 agonist ivuxolimab. These receptors all stem from an adult with an advanced solid tumor such as melanoma, head and neck, liver or kidney cancer.

The CDR3 nucleotides are TGTGCCAGCAGCTTGACATCCCGGAGTCGGAACTATGGCTACACCTTC. It is translated as CASSLTSRSRNYGYTF. The chain has TRBV5-8 and TRBJ1-2; D remains unclear. Trimming pared 1 base from V and 2 bases from J, leaving 15 bases between. Germline-derived CDR1 and CDR2 are SGHTS and YDEGEE. The CDR3 contains 16 residues.

V gene TRBV6-1 combines with J gene TRBJ1-5, with 7 nucleotides matching TRBD1. The CDR3 extends over 15 amino acids. Trimming took 4 bases from V and 5 from J; bases not matched to a gene: 8. Germline values: CDR1 MNHNS, CDR2 SASEGT. The CDR3 bases are TGTGCCAGCAGTGCGGAACCAGGGGGGTATCAGCCCCAGCATTTT. Its translation: CASSAEPGGYQPQHF.

The rearrangement links TRBV13 to TRBJ2-7; D is tentatively TRBD1 or TRBD2 (5 bases each). Germline-derived CDR1 and CDR2 are PRHDT and FYEKMQ (reference sequence). The germline V and J ends were trimmed by 4 bases and 6 bases, with 10 bases remaining between them. The CDR3 is 12 amino acids. The CDR3: CASSYTRGEQYF. The CDR3 DNA reads TGTGCCAGCAGCTACACTAGGGGCGAGCAGTACTTC.

The V and J genes are TRBV7-2 and TRBJ2-3; D perhaps matches TRBD2 (5 bases). Germline loops: CDR1 SGHTA, CDR2 FQGNSA. This CDR3 has 14 residues. V gave up 5 bases and J gave up 5 bases, with 14 bases separating them. In DNA, the CDR3 is TGTGCCAGCAGCCGTCCTAGCAATGGAGATACGCAGTATTTT. Translating gives CASSRPSNGDTQYF.

This clone was observed once. This chain links TRBV2 with TRBJ1-6, with no clear D. The germline V gene encodes CDR1 SNHLY and CDR2 FYNNEI. The V end lost 3 bases, the J end lost 11 bases, and 11 bases lay between the germline ends. The CDR3 length is 13 residues. As DNA, the CDR3 is TGTGCCAGCAGTGAGCAAAATGGGACACCCCTCCACTTT. It translates to CASSEQNGTPLHF.

This chain connects TRBV7-6 to TRBJ2-1, with 9 bases identical to TRBD1. CDR3 size: 16 residues. CDR1 is SGHVS and CDR2 is FNYEAQ in the germline V gene. V shed 5 bases and J 5 bases; nucleotides not matched to a gene: 10. The CDR3, as DNA: TGTGCCAGCAGCCCTAAACAGGGGGCAATTGACAATGAGCAGTTCTTC. It is translated as CASSPKQGAIDNEQFF.

The rearrangement uses TRBV7-9 and TRBJ1-5; 8 bases are a match to TRBD1. The CDR3 runs 16 residues. Trimming at V came to 4 bases and at J to 4 bases, leaving 9 bases not matched to a gene. Germline assignment: CDR1 SEHNR and CDR2 FQNEAQ (reference sequence). The CDR3 DNA is TGTGCCAGCAGCTCCTGGACAGGGAAGGGGAATCAGCCCCAGCATTTT. It yields the protein CASSSWTGKGNQPQHF.

The V and J genes are TRBV5-8 and TRBJ2-7; 8 nucleotides agree with TRBD2. Trimming cost V 2 bases and J 3 bases; bases outside gene matches: 4. The CDR3 has 14 amino acids. Germline V gene data show CDR1 as SGHTS and CDR2 as YDEGEE. Here the CDR3 reads CASSFAGGVYEQYF. CDR3 DNA: TGTGCCAGCAGCTTTGCGGGAGGCGTCTACGAGCAGTACTTC.

This chain uses TRBV7-9 with TRBJ1-2; D is ambiguous. With 3 bases removed from V and 8 bases from J, the gap between germline ends came to 16 bases. CDR3 length equals 14 residues. Per germline, CDR1 SEHNR and CDR2 FQNEAQ (reference sequence). CDR3 sequence: CASSLDRARGGYTF. In DNA form, the CDR3 reads TGTGCCAGCAGCTTGGATCGGGCCCGGGGAGGCTACACCTTC.

This clone was detected a few times. This chain connects TRBV5-1 to TRBJ1-2, with TRBD1 matching over 7 bases. The CDR3 runs to 13 residues. Germline V gene lookup returns CDR1 SGHRS and CDR2 YFSETQ. J gave up 5 bases and V 4 bases, and 5 bases lay outside the gene matches. The CDR3 DNA follows: TGCGCCAGCAGCCCGGGGACAGAGTATGGCTACACCTTC. Its protein is CASSPGTEYGYTF.

The J gene is TRBJ2-1, the V gene TRBV5-6; perhaps TRBD1 as D (6 bases). This CDR3 contains 16 residues. CDR1 and CDR2 (germline): SGHDT, YYEEEE. Trimming stripped 2 bases from V and 4 bases from J, with 16 bases between. The CDR3 DNA reads as TGTGCCAGCAGCTTCAGGGGCTCGAAGACGTACAATGAGCAGTTCTTC. Translation gives CASSFRGSKTYNEQFF. The full variable domain, in which reference TRBV5-6 and TRBJ2-1 provide the parts outside the CDR3, is DAGVTQSPTHLIKTRGQQVTLRCSPKSGHDTVSWYQQALGQGPQFIFQYYEEEERQRGNFPDRFSGHQFPNYSSELNVNALLLGDSALYLCASSFRGSKTYNEQFFGPGTRLTVL.

This clone was seen a single time. The chain uses TRBV27 and TRBJ1-1; D gene uncertain. The CDR3 extends over 13 amino acids. CDR1 and CDR2 from the germline V gene are MNHEY and SMNVEV (reference sequence). Deletions cut 3 bases from V and 5 bases from J, with 10 bases between. The chain's CDR3 is CASSFSGWTEAFF. In DNA form, the CDR3 reads TGTGCCAGCAGTTTTAGCGGTTGGACTGAAGCTTTCTTT.

This chain links TRBV19 with TRBJ1-2; D gene unclear. The V end was cut by 2 bases, the J end by 5 bases, with 6 bases between. The CDR3 extends over 12 amino acids. The germline gives CDR1 LNHDA, CDR2 SQIVND (reference sequence). CDR3 protein: CASSIKGYGYTF. In nucleotides, the CDR3 is TGTGCCAGTAGTATAAAGGGTTATGGCTACACCTTC.

The rearrangement joins TRBV5-4 to TRBJ1-2; 11 bases are a match to TRBD1. Trimming removed 5 bases from V and 7 bases from J; junction bases left unmatched: 10. Germline lookup yields CDR1 SGHNT and CDR2 YYREEE (reference sequence). This CDR3 region has 15 residues. Written as DNA, the CDR3 is TGTGCCAGCAGTTTGAGCTGGACAGGGGGCCGTGGCTACACCTTC. Residues: CASSLSWTGGRGYTF.

This clone was counted a single time. The CDR3, as DNA: TGTGCCAGTAGTATAATTCGGCAGGGGGCAACTAATGAAAAACTGTTTTTT. This encodes CASSIIRQGATNEKLFF. This chain links TRBV19 with TRBJ1-4; 7 bases fit TRBD1. V gave up 2 bases and J gave up 0 bases; unmatched junction bases: 6. The CDR3 runs to 17 residues. The V gene's germline CDR1 is LNHDA and CDR2 SQIVND (reference sequence).

This chain joins TRBV5-5 and TRBJ1-2; TRBD1 agrees at 8 bases. V shed 3 bases and J 6 bases; nucleotides not matched to a gene: 7. Germline CDR1 is SGHKS and CDR2 is YYEKEE (reference sequence). The CDR3 is 14 residues long. The CDR3 loop is CASSSYRQGNGYTF. In DNA form, the CDR3 reads TGTGCCAGCAGCTCTTATCGACAGGGGAATGGCTACACCTTC. Complete variable domain (other parts from reference TRBV5-5 and TRBJ1-2): DAGVTQSPTHLIKTRGQQVTLRCSPISGHKSVSWYQQVLGQGPQFIFQYYEKEERGRGNFPDRFSARQFPNYSSELNVNALLLGDSALYLCASSSYRQGNGYTFGSGTRLTVV.

This chain links TRBV18 with TRBJ2-6, with D perhaps being TRBD1 or TRBD2 (5 bases each). CDR1 KGHSH and CDR2 LQKENI come from the germline V gene. V lost 3 bases and J 2 bases, leaving 23 bases between the germline ends. The CDR3 consists of 20 residues. CDR3 in amino acids: CASSPLPQSRESTGANVLTF. As DNA, the CDR3 is TGTGCCAGCTCACCCCTACCTCAGAGCAGGGAGTCAACTGGGGCCAACGTCCTGACTTTC.

The chain employs TRBV7-9 and TRBJ2-7; tentatively, D is TRBD1 (5 bases). The germline gives CDR1 SEHNR, CDR2 FQNEAQ (reference sequence). The V end lost 10 bases, the J end lost 2 bases, and 15 bases lay between the germline ends. This CDR3 is built from 13 residues. The chain's CDR3 is CATQDDRTYEQYF. DNA of the CDR3: TGTGCCACCCAGGACGACAGAACCTACGAGCAGTACTTC.

The chain combines TRBV7-2 with TRBJ1-1; D unclear. CDR3 length equals 16 residues. Trimming removed 0 bases from V and 1 base from J, with 12 bases in between. Germline CDR1 reads SGHTA; CDR2 reads FQGNSA. The CDR3 region has the DNA TGTGCCAGCAGCTTAGCTGGGTCGGCCGGGAACACTGAAGCTTTCTTT. Amino acid sequence: CASSLAGSAGNTEAFF.

The chain recombines TRBV30 with TRBJ1-3; the D is unclear. The CDR3 has 12 residues. Germline-derived CDR1 and CDR2 are GTSNPN and SVGIG (reference sequence). V was trimmed by 1 base and J by 1 base, leaving 2 bases between them. Here the CDR3 DNA reads TGTGCCTGGAGTGATTCTGGAAACACCATATATTTT. Translated, it gives CAWSDSGNTIYF. Variable domain in full (rest from reference TRBV30 and TRBJ1-3): SQTIHQWPATLVQPVGSPLSLECTVEGTSNPNLYWYRQAAGRGLQLLFYSVGIGQISSEVPQNLSASRPQDRQFILSSKKLLLSDSGFYLCAWSDSGNTIYFGEGSWLTVV.

This sequence joins TRBV14 and TRBJ1-1, with TRBD1 identical over 8 bases. The V and J ends lost 4 bases and 1 base, in that order; junction bases with no gene match: 5. CDR3 length: 15 residues. Germline assignment: CDR1 SGHDN and CDR2 FVKESK. The CDR3 here is CASSPTTGGNTEAFF. CDR3 nucleotide sequence: TGTGCCAGCAGCCCAACAACAGGGGGGAACACTGAAGCTTTCTTT. Variable domain in full (rest from reference TRBV14 and TRBJ1-1): EAGVTQFPSHSVIEKGQTVTLRCDPISGHDNLYWYRRVMGKEIKFLLHFVKESKQDESGMPNNRFLAERTGGTYSTLKVQPAELEDSGVYFCASSPTTGGNTEAFFGQGTRLTVV.

V gene TRBV6-5 combines with J gene TRBJ1-4; 7 bases are shared with TRBD1. Germline loops: CDR1 MNHEY, CDR2 SVGAGI. The V and J ends lost 0 bases and 17 bases, in that order; junction bases with no gene match: 18. The CDR3 is 16 amino acids. CDR3 sequence (DNA): TGTGCCAGCAGTTACTCGGGAGGACAGGAGGGAGAAAAAATATTTTTT. Amino acid sequence: CASSYSGGQEGEKIFF.

This chain uses TRBV7-2 with TRBJ2-1, with 14 bases that match TRBD2. Germline assignment: CDR1 SGHTA and CDR2 FQGNSA. V was clipped by 3 bases and J by 15 bases; unmatched bases: 13. CDR3 length equals 16 residues. The CDR3 coding sequence is TGTGCCAGCAGCTTTAGGACTAGCGGGAGGCCCCGTCAGGCGTTCTTC. It yields the protein CASSFRTSGRPRQAFF.

The chain uses TRBV19 and TRBJ1-1; 9 bases agree with TRBD1. Trimming took 4 bases from V and 11 from J; bases not matched to a gene: 5. The CDR3 extends over 12 amino acids. The germline V gene has CDR1 LNHDA and CDR2 SQIVND (reference sequence). In DNA, the CDR3 is TGTGCCAGTAGTACCCACAGGGGGCAGGCTTTCTTT. As protein: CASSTHRGQAFF.

Only a few counts were recorded for this clone. The chain carries TRBV10-3 and TRBJ1-1; a weak D match, TRBD1 (5 bases). CDR1 and CDR2 (germline): ENHRY, SYGVKD. V lost 3 bases and J 5 bases, leaving 13 bases between the germline ends. The CDR3 is 14 residues long. CDR3 bases: TGTGCCATCAGTGAAGATTCAGGGAGGACTGAAGCTTTCTTT. This translates into CAISEDSGRTEAFF.